What follows is one TCR beta chain and its context. This CDR3 is also generated by other DNA sequences in the sample. Germline trimming cut 1 base from V and 3 bases from J; bases unmatched to any gene: 2. This CDR3 region has 16 residues. From germline, CDR1 is SGHRS and CDR2 YFSETQ. The record originates from a study of blood T cell repertoires in COVID-19. Study context: T cells, B-cell-depleted T cells, or PBMCs supplied cDNA or gDNA.

Original data processing: Using reference gene primer amplification, nucleated cell counts were estimated. The repertoire was sequenced with immunoSEQ multiplex PCR; TCRdb's copy has only in-frame clones and lacks some. The V and J calls and the clone size are those of that table, but D and trimming were determined from the DNA. The sample lists about 220,000 clones; about four fifths were seen once. The receptor was derived from an elderly woman with acute or convalescent COVID-19. Sequencing was carried out using peripheral blood. This sequence joins TRBV5-1 and TRBJ2-3; 13 positions agree with TRBD2. The CDR3 nucleotides are TGCGCCAGCAGCTTGAGACTAGCGGGGGGAACAGATACGCAGTATTTT. The encoded protein is CASSLRLAGGTDTQYF.